This TCR beta chain came from a study of identifying expanded T cells in peripheral blood. Sequencing was performed with immunoSEQ multiplex PCR; in TCRdb, only in-frame clones are kept and a portion is missing. The data hold tens of thousands of clones, with about 91% observed a single time. The V gene end was trimmed by 3 bases and the J gene end by 1 base; junction bases not matched to a gene: 6. This CDR3 is 16 amino acids long. Per the germline V gene, CDR1 is LGHNA and CDR2 is YNFKEQ. This sequence originates from a person between 18 and 70 years old in good health. The sequenced sample was blood. The chain couples TRBV4-2 to TRBJ1-2, with TRBD1 matching over 9 bases. The CDR3 bases are TGTGCCAGCAGCCAGACACAGGGGGCGGGTAACTATGGCTACACCTTC. Amino acids: CASSQTQGAGNYGYTF.